The TCR beta chain described here comes from a study of blood T cell repertoires in COVID-19 (dated by TCRdb to 2018 to 2020). The study in broad terms: Samples covering the acute and convalescent phases of COVID-19 were provided by collaborators in the United States, Italy and Spain. Subjects who had been exposed to COVID-19, were actively infected with it, or had recovered from it provided the deeply sampled blood TCRbeta repertoires that made up the dataset. The samples were drawn from the first 160 participants of the ongoing ImmuneRACE study and from 1,200 or so subjects provided by 6 global collaborators. Sample metadata almost always included a de-identified subject ID, COVID-19 status, age in years and sex. The prospective study material was composed of cDNA or gDNA derived from T cells, B-cell-depleted T cells, or PBMCs. The repertoires were made available in a free public database intended to serve as a resource for research on the immune response to SARS-CoV-2. Where available, HLA class I and class II types were obtained from metadata supplied by the sample provider rather than from assay-based typing. Study-level results and caveats: The amount of clinical and demographic metadata varied by source and participant and was provided uncurated.

The CDR3 runs 13 amino acids, cysteine and phenylalanine included. Kept here is only the CDR3 DNA, which spans 39 bases and is read in frame from base 1. Trimmed from V: 8 bases; trimmed from J: 8 bases; junction bases lacking a gene match: 0. From a lookup of the germline V gene, CDR1 and CDR2 are SGHTA and FQGTGA. In the case of this clone: Its recognized antigen is unknown. Base qualities were left out, and no much larger clone turns up one base away.

TCRbeta CDR3 regions were amplified from genomic DNA by means of the immunoSEQ Assay, a bias-controlled multiplex PCR. Per the source publication's procedure: Nucleated cell counts per sample were estimated from amplification of reference gene primers within the assay. To quantify the absolute abundance of each unique TCRbeta CDR3 rearrangement, sequence reads were collapsed and filtered. Productive Simpson clonality was computed per sample as the square root of Simpson's diversity index over productive rearrangements. TCRdb re-hosts the immuneACCESS table, in-frame sequences only. Its copies lack some clones; in the studies checked, an unresolved V gene accounts for under half of them, and the cause for the rest is not known. V, J and clone size are those of that table, while D and trimming were read from the DNA. The sample has some 180,000 clones on record, approximately 80% of them singletons. The ten largest clones represent roughly an eighth of the sample.

In the prospective study, participants were 18 to 89 years old, resided in 24 geographic areas of the United States, and were enrolled through a virtual design. Cohort assignment in the prospective study relied on participant-reported clinical history from a screening survey and a study questionnaire. A participant counted as exposed if, within 2 weeks of entering the study, that participant had been in contact with someone who had a PCR-confirmed or clinician-diagnosed COVID-19 case. Each participant in the prospective study had whole blood, serum and a nasopharyngeal or oropharyngeal swab collected by mobile phlebotomists. Additional blood draws and questionnaires over a 2-month period could optionally be provided by prospective study participants. Prospective study blood samples were shipped either frozen or at room temperature before DNA extraction.

The V and J segments used are TRBV7-3 and TRBJ2-1; 16 nucleotides in the junction match TRBD2. This sequence originates from a man in his sixties who had been exposed to COVID-19. Material: PBMCs or T cells enriched from blood (not recorded which). The CDR3 reads CASGTSGRDEQFF. Here is the DNA: TGTGCCAGCGGGACTAGCGGGAGGGATGAGCAGTTCTTC.